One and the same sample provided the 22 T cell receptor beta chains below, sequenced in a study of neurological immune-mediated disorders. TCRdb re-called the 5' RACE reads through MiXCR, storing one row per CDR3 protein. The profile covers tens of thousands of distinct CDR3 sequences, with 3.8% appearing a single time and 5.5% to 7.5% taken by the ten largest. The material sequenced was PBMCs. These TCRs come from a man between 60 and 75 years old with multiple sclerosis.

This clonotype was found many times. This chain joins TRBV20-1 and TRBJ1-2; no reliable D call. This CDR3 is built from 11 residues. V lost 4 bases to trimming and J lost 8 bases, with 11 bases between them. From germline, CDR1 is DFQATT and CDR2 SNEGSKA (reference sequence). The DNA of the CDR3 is TGCAGTGCTATTCCCAAGTGGGGCTACACCTTC. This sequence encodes CSAIPKWGYTF.

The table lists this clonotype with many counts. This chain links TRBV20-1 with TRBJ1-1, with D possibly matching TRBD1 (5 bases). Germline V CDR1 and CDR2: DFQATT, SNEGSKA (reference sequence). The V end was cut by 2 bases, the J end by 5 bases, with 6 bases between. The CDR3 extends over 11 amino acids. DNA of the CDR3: TGCAGTGCTAGAAAGGGGACTGAAGCTTTCTTT. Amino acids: CSARKGTEAFF.

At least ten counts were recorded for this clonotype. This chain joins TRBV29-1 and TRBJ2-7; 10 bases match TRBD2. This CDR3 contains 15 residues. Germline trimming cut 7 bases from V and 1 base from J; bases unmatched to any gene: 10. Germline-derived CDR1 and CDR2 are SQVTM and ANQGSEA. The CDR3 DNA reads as TGCAGCGGTCTAGTAGGAGCGGGAGGGTCCTACGAGCAGTACTTC. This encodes CSGLVGAGGSYEQYF.

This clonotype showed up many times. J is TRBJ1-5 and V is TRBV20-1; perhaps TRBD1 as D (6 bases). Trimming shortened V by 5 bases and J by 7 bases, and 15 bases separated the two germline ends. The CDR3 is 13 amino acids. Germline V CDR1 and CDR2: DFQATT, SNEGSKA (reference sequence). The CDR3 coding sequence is TGCAGTGCTCAGGGGTCACCAGGGCAGCCCCAGCATTTT. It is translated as CSAQGSPGQPQHF.

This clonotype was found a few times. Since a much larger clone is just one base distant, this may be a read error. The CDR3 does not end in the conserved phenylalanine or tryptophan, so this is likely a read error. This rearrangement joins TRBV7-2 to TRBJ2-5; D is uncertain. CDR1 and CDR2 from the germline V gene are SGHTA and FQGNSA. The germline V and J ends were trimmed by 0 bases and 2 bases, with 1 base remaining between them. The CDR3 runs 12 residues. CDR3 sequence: CASSLAQETQYC. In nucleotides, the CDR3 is TGTGCCAGCAGCTTAGCTCAAGAGACCCAGTACTGC.

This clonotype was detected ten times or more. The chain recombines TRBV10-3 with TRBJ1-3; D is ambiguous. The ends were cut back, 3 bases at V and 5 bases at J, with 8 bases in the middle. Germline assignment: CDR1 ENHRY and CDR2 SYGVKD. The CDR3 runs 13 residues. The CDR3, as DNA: TGTGCCATCAGTGACGGTGGAAGAAACACCATATATTTT. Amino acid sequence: CAISDGGRNTIYF.

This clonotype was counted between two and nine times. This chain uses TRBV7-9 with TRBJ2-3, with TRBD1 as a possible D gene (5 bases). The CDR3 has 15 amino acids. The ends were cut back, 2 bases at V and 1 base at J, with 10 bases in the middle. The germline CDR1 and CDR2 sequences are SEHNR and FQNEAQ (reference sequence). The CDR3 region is CASSLQGKGTDTQYF. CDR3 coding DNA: TGTGCCAGCAGCTTACAGGGTAAGGGCACAGATACGCAGTATTTT. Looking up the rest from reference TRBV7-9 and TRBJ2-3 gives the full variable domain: DTGVSQNPRHKITKRGQNVTFRCDPISEHNRLYWYRQTLGQGPEFLTYFQNEAQLEKSRLLSDRFSAERPKGSFSTLEIQRTEQGDSAMYLCASSLQGKGTDTQYFGPGTRLTVL.

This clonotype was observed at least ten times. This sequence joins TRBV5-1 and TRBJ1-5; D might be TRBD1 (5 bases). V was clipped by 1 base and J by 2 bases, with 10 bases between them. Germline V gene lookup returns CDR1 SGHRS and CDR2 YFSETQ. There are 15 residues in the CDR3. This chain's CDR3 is CASSLSGSGNQPQHF. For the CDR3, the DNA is TGCGCCAGCAGCTTGTCAGGGTCCGGCAATCAGCCCCAGCATTTT.

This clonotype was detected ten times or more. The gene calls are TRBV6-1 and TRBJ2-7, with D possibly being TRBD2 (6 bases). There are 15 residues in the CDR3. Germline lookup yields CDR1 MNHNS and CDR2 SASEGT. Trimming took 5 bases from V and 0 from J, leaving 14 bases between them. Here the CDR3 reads CASSSTRGSSYEQYF. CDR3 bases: TGTGCCAGCAGTTCGACTAGGGGCAGCTCCTACGAGCAGTACTTC.

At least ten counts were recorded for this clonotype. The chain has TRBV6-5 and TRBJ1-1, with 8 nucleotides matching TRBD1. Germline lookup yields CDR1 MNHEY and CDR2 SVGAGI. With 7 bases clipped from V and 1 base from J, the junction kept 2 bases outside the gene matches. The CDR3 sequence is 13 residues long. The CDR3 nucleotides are TGTGCCAGCACGACAGGGGAGAACACTGAAGCTTTCTTT. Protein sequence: CASTTGENTEAFF.

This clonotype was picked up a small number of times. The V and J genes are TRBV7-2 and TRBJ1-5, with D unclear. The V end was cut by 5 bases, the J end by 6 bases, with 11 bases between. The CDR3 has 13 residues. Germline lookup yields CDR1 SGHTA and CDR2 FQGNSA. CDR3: CASSASGSQPQHF. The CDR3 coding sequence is TGTGCCAGCAGCGCCTCGGGCTCTCAGCCCCAGCATTTT.

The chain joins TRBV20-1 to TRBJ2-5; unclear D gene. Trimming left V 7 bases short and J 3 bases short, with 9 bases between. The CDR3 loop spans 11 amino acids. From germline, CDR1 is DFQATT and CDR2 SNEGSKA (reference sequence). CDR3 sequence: CSGSHKETQYF. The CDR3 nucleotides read TGCAGTGGGAGCCACAAAGAGACCCAGTACTTC.

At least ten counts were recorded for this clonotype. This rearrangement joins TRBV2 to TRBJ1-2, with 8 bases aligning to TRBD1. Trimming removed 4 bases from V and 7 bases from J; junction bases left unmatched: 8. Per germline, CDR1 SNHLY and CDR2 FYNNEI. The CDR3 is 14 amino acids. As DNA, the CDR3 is TGTGCCAGCAGTGGCGACGGGACAGGCAGTGGCTACACCTTC. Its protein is CASSGDGTGSGYTF.

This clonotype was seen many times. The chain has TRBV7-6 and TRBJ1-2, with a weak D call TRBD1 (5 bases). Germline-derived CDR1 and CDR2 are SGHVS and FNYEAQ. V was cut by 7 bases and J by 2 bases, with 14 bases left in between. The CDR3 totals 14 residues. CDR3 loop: CASTPGQENYGYTF. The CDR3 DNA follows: TGTGCCAGCACCCCCGGACAAGAGAACTATGGCTACACCTTC.

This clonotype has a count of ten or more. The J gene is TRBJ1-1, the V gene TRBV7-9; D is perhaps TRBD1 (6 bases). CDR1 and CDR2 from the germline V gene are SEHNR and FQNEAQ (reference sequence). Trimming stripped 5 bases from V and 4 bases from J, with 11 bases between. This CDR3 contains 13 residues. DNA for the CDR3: TGTGCCAGCAGCCCCAAGGGGGGCACTGAAGCTTTCTTT. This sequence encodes CASSPKGGTEAFF. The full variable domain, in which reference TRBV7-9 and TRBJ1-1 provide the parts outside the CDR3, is DTGVSQNPRHKITKRGQNVTFRCDPISEHNRLYWYRQTLGQGPEFLTYFQNEAQLEKSRLLSDRFSAERPKGSFSTLEIQRTEQGDSAMYLCASSPKGGTEAFFGQGTRLTVV.

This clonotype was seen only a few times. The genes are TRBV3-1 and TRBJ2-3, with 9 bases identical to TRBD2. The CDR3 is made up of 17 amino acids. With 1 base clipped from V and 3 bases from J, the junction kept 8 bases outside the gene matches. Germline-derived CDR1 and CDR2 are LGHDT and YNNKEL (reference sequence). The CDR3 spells CASSQGGTSLMTDTQYF. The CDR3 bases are TGTGCCAGCAGCCAAGGAGGGACTAGCCTAATGACAGATACGCAGTATTTT.

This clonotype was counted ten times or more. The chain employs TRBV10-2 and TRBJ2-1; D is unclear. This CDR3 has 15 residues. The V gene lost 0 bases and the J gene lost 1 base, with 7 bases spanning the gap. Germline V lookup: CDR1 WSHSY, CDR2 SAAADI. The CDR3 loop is CASSESRPSYNEQFF. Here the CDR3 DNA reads TGCGCCAGCAGTGAGTCGAGGCCATCCTACAATGAGCAGTTCTTC.

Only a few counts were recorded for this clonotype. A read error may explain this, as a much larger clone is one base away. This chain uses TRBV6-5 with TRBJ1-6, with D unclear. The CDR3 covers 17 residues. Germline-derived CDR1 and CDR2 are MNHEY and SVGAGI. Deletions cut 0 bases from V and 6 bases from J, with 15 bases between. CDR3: CASSYSFQCSSNSPLHF. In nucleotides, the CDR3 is TGTGCCAGCAGTTACTCGTTCCAGTGCTCTAGTAATTCACCCCTCCACTTT.

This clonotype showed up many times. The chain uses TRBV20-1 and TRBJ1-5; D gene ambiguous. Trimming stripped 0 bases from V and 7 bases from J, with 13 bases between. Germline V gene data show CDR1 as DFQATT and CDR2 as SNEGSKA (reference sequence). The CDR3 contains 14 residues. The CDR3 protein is CSARDPGVEQPQHF. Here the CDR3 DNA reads TGCAGTGCTAGAGATCCCGGGGTGGAGCAGCCCCAGCATTTT.

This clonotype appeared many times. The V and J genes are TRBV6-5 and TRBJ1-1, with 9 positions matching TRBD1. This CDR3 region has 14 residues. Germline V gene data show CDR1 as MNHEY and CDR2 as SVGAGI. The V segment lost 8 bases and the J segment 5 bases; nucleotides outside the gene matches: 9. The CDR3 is CASGSQGARTEAFF. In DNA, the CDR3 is TGTGCCAGCGGCTCACAGGGGGCGCGAACTGAAGCTTTCTTT.

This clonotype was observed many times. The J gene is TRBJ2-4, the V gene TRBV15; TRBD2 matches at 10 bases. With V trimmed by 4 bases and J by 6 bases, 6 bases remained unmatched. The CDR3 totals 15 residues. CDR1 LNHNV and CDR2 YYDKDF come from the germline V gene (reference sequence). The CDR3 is CATSKASGGTNIQYF. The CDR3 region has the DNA TGTGCCACCAGCAAGGCTAGCGGGGGCACAAACATTCAGTACTTC.

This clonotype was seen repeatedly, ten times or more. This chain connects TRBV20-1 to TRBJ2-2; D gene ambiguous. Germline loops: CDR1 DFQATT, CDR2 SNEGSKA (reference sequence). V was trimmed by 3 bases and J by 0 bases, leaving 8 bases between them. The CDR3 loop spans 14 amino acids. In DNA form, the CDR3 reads TGCAGTGCTAGCAACAGCACGAACACCGGGGAGCTGTTTTTT. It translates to CSASNSTNTGELFF.